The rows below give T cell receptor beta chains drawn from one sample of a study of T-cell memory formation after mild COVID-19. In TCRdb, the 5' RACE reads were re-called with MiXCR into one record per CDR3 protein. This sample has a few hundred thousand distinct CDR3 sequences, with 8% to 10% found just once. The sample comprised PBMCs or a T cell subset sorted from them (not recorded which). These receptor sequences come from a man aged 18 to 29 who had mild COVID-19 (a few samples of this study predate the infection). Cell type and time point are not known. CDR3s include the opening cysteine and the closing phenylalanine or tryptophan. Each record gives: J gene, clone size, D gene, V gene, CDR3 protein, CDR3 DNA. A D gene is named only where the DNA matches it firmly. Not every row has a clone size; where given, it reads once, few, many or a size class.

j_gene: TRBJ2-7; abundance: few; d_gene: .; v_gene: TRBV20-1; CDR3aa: CSARGTVGEQYF; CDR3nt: TGCAGTGCCCGAGGGACGGTGGGGGAGCAGTACTTC
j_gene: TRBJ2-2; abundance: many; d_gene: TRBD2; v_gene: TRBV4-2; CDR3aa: CASSQELRGAVTGELFF; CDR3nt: TGTGCCAGCAGCCAAGAGTTGCGGGGGGCGGTCACCGGGGAGCTGTTTTTT
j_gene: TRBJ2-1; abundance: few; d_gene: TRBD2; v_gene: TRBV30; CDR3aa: CAWSDSGTMKQFF; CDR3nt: TGTGCCTGGAGTGATTCCGGGACTATGAAGCAGTTCTTC
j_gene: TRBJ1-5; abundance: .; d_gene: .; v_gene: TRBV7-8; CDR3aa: CASSLAGGVGNQPQHF; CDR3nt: TGTGCCAGCAGCTTAGCGGGCGGGGTAGGCAATCAGCCCCAGCATTTT
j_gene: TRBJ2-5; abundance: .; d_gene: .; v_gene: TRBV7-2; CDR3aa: CASKRQQETQYF; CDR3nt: TGTGCCAGCAAAAGGCAGCAAGAGACCCAGTACTTC
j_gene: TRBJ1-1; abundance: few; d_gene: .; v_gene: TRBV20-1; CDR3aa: CSARAIDRTLLATEAFF; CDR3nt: TGCAGTGCTAGAGCTATAGACAGGACCCTCCTCGCCACTGAAGCTTTCTTT
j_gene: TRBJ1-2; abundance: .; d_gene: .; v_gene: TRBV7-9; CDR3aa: CASSLAPGYGYTF; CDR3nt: TGTGCCAGCAGCTTAGCGCCGGGATATGGCTACACCTTC
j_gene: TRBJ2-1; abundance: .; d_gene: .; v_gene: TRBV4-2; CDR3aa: CASSEGGGTLTYNEQFF; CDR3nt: TGTGCCAGCAGCGAAGGGGGGGGGACCCTGACCTACAATGAGCAGTTCTTC
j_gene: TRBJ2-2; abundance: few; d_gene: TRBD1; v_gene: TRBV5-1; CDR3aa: CASSGTGGPGELFF; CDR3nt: TGCGCCAGCAGTGGGACAGGAGGCCCCGGGGAGCTGTTTTTT
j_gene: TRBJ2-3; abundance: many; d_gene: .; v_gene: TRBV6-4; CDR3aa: CASKPGGQDTDTQYF; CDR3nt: TGTGCCAGCAAGCCGGGGGGCCAGGACACAGATACGCAGTATTTT
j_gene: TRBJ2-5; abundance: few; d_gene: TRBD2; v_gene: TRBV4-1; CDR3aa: CASSQDGVGLAGGTQYF; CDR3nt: TGCGCCAGCAGCCAGGACGGAGTAGGTCTAGCGGGAGGAACCCAGTACTTC